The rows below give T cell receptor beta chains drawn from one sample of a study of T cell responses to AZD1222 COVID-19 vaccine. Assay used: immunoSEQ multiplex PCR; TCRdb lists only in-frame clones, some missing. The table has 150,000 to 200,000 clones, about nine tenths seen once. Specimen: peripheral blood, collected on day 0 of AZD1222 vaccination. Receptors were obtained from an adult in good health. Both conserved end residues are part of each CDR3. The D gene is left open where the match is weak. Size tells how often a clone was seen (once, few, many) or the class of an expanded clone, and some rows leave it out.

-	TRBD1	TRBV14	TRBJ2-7	CASSQAPGTGDYEQYF	TGTGCCAGCAGCCAAGCCCCCGGGACAGGGGACTACGAGCAGTACTTC
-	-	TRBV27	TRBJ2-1	CASSPSALPPGDEQFF	TGTGCCAGCAGTCCCTCGGCTCTACCCCCAGGGGATGAGCAGTTCTTC
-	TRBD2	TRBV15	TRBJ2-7	CATSRLLAGNSYEQYF	TGTGCCACCAGCAGACTTCTAGCGGGGAACTCCTACGAGCAGTACTTC
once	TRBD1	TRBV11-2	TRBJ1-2	CASSPWVAGTGSSYTF	TGTGCCAGCAGCCCTTGGGTGGCCGGGACAGGGTCAAGCTACACCTTC
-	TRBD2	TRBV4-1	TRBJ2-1	CASSPQLAGVNNEQFF	TGCGCCAGCAGCCCCCAACTAGCGGGAGTGAACAATGAGCAGTTCTTC
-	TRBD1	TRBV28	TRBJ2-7	CASRVDRGGSYEQYF	TGTGCCAGCAGAGTGGACAGGGGGGGCTCCTACGAGCAGTACTTC
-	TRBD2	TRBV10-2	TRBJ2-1	CASSGPLAGGPNEQFF	TGCGCCAGCAGTGGACCTTTAGCGGGAGGACCAAATGAGCAGTTCTTC
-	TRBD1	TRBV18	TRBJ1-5	CASQPGGNQPQHF	TGTGCCAGCCAACCAGGGGGAAATCAGCCCCAGCATTTT
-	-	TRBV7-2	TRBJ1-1	CASSAARNTEAFF	TGTGCCAGCAGCGCGGCAAGGAACACTGAAGCTTTCTTT
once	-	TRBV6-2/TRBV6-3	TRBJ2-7	CASSKDPYYEQYF	TGTGCCAGCAGTAAGGACCCTTACTACGAGCAGTACTTC
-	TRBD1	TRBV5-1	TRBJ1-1	CASSLVQGAHTEAFF	TGCGCCAGCAGCTTGGTACAGGGGGCACACACTGAAGCTTTCTTT
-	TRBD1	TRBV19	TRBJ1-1	CASSSRQGALSTEAFF	TGTGCCAGTAGTAGCCGACAGGGGGCCTTAAGCACTGAAGCTTTCTTT
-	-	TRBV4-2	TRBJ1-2	CASSQDRGYGYTF	TGTGCCAGCAGCCAAGACAGGGGATATGGCTACACCTTC
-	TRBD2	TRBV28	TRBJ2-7	CASSTTPGTSGRSYEQYF	TGTGCCAGCAGTACCACCCCCGGGACTAGCGGGAGGTCCTACGAGCAGTACTTC
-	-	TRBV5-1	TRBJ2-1	CASSLAMGGPYNEQFF	TGCGCCAGCAGCTTGGCCATGGGCGGGCCCTACAATGAGCAGTTCTTC
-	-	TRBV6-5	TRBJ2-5	CASRTQETQYF	TGTGCCTCCAGGACCCAAGAGACCCAGTACTTC
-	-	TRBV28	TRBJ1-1	CASRGGTEAFF	TGTGCCAGCAGAGGGGGCACTGAAGCTTTCTTT
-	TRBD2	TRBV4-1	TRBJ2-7	CASSQDRAGGGHEQYF	TGCGCCAGCAGCCAAGATCGAGCGGGAGGCGGCCACGAGCAGTACTTC
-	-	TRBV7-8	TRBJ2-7	CASSSGTFYEQYF	TGTGCCAGCAGTTCCGGGACCTTCTACGAGCAGTACTTC
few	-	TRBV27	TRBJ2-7	CASSSTGPLNYEQYF	TGTGCCAGCAGTTCCACAGGACCCCTCAACTACGAGCAGTACTTC
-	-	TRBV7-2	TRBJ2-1	CASSPLAGDVTFF	TGTGCCAGCAGCCCCCTGGCGGGCGACGTGACGTTCTTC
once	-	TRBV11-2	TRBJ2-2	CASSKGNTGELFF	TGTGCCAGCAGTAAGGGGAACACCGGGGAGCTGTTTTTT
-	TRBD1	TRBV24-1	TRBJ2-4	CATSALVFEGALGLAKNIQYF	TGTGCCACCAGTGCCCTCGTGTTTGAGGGGGCGCTTGGTCTGGCCAAAAACATTCAGTACTTC
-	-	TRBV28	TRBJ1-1	CASSPGYRTEAFF	TGTGCCAGCAGCCCAGGGTACCGCACTGAAGCTTTCTTT
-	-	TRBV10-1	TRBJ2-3	CASSATGVPTDTQYF	TGCGCCAGCAGTGCTACGGGAGTACCCACAGATACGCAGTATTTT
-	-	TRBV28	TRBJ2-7	CASSSVDSYEQYF	TGTGCCAGCAGTTCTGTGGACTCCTACGAGCAGTACTTC
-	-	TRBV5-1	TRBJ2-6	CASRLVSGANVLTF	TGCGCCAGCAGACTAGTCTCTGGGGCCAACGTCCTGACTTTC
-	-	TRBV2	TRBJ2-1	CASSGDFDNEQFF	TGTGCCAGCAGCGGGGACTTCGACAATGAGCAGTTCTTC
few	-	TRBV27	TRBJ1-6	CASSSPSRGSNSPLHF	TGTGCCAGCAGTTCCCCCTCCCGTGGGAGTAATTCACCCCTCCACTTT
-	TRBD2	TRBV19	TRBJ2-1	CASSTSGTSGSERQFF	TGTGCCAGTAGTACTTCCGGGACTAGCGGGTCTGAACGGCAGTTCTTC
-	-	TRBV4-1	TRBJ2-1	CASSQDSRGVYNEQFF	TGCGCCAGCAGCCAAGATAGCAGGGGCGTCTACAATGAGCAGTTCTTC
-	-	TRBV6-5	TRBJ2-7	CASTTANLPYEQYF	TGTGCCAGCACGACAGCGAATCTGCCCTACGAGCAGTACTTC
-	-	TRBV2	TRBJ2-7	CASSGLGIHEQYF	TGTGCCAGCAGTGGCCTAGGAATCCACGAGCAGTACTTC
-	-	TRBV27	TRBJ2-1	CASSLYMTSNYNEQFF	TGTGCCAGCAGTTTATATATGACTAGTAATTACAATGAGCAGTTCTTC
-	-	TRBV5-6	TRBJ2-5	CASSFFRAKTQYF	TGTGCCAGCAGCTTCTTCCGGGCCAAGACCCAGTACTTC
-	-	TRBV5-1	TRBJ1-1	CASSLVGGSGDKAFF	TGCGCCAGCAGCTTGGTAGGCGGTTCGGGGGACAAGGCTTTCTTT
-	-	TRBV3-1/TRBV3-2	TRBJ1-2	CASSRDTRGGYTF	TGTGCCAGCAGCCGGGACACAAGAGGAGGCTACACCTTC
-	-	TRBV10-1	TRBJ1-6	CASSWDNSPLHF	TGCGCCAGCTCCTGGGATAATTCACCCCTCCACTTT
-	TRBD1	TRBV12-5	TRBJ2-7	CASGPGQGFPYEQYF	TGTGCTAGTGGCCCGGGACAGGGGTTTCCCTACGAGCAGTACTTC
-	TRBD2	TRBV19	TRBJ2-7	CASSRGSGTVTYEQYF	TGTGCCAGTAGTAGAGGGAGCGGGACGGTAACCTACGAGCAGTACTTC
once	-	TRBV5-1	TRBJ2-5	CASRYYPGPQETQYF	TGCGCCAGCAGGTACTACCCGGGACCCCAAGAGACCCAGTACTTC
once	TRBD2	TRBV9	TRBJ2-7	CASSVVAGGSEQYF	TGTGCCAGCAGCGTAGTGGCGGGAGGTAGCGAGCAGTACTTC
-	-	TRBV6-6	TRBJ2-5	CASSYGGQQETQYF	TGTGCCAGCAGTTACGGCGGACAGCAAGAGACCCAGTACTTC
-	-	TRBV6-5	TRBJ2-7	CASSLTGSIHEQYF	TGTGCCAGCAGCCTCACAGGGAGTATCCACGAGCAGTACTTC
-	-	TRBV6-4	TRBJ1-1	CASSDWGRATPTVFF	TGTGCCAGCAGTGATTGGGGCAGGGCAACCCCAACGGTTTTCTTT
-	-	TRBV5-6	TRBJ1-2	CASSLDRHGGYGYTF	TGTGCCAGCAGCTTGGATAGGCACGGAGGGTATGGCTACACCTTC
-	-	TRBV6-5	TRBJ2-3	CASSPQATPTDTQYF	TGTGCCAGCAGCCCCCAGGCAACCCCCACAGATACGCAGTATTTT
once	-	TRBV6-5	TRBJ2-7	CASSTDRTSYEQYF	TGTGCCAGCAGTACCGACAGAACCTCCTACGAGCAGTACTTC
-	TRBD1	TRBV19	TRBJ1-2	CASSRLTGANGYTF	TGTGCCAGTAGTAGGTTGACAGGGGCGAATGGCTACACCTTC